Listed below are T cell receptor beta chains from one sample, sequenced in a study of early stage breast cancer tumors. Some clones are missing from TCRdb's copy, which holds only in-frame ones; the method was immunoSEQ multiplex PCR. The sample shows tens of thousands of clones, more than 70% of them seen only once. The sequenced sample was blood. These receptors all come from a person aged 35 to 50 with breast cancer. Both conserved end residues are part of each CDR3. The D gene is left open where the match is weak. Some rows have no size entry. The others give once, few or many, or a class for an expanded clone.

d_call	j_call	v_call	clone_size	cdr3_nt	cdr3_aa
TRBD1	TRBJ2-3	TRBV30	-	TGTGCCTGGAGTGCCGGGACAGGGGGAGGAAATACGCAGTATTTT	CAWSAGTGGGNTQYF
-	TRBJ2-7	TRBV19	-	TGTGCCAGTAGTATAGGAGGACCAGAGAAGTACTTC	CASSIGGPEKYF
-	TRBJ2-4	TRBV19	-	TGTGCCAGTAATAATGGGGGTATGTTGACGGGCATTCAGTACTTC	CASNNGGMLTGIQYF
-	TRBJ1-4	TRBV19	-	TGTGCCAGTAGTAGCAGGGAGGCAACTAATGAAAAACTGTTTTTT	CASSSREATNEKLFF
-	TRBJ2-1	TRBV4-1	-	TGCGCCAGCAGCCAAACAGGGATGGCTATTACAAATGAGCAGTTCTTC	CASSQTGMAITNEQFF
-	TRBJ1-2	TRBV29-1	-	TGCAGCGTTGAAGATGGCGTTGCTGGGACCCCGACCTTC	CSVEDGVAGTPTF
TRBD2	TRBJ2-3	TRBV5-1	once	TGCGCCAGCAGCCCCCCGCGGGGACTAGCGGACACAGATACGCAGTATTTT	CASSPPRGLADTDTQYF
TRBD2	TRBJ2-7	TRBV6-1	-	TGTGCCAGCAGTTTACATAGCGGGAGCTCCTACGAGCAGTACTTC	CASSLHSGSSYEQYF
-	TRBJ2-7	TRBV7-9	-	TGTGCCAGCAGTCCCCTTTTGGGGGAGGGGGGGCTTGATTTTGAGCAGTACTTC	CASSPLLGEGGLDFEQYF
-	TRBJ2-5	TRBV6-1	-	TGTGCCAGCAGTTTACAGGGTAATTCGGAGACCCAGTACTTC	CASSLQGNSETQYF